This T cell receptor beta chain was retrieved from a study of response to subunit inactivated influenza vaccine. Study-wide points: The authors offered the suggestion that each seasonal influenza vaccination recruits few new T cells.

Germline-derived CDR1 and CDR2 are KGHSH and LQKENI. The V segment lost 6 bases and the J segment 0 bases; nucleotides outside the gene matches: 12. The CDR3 is made up of 18 amino acids. With regard to this clonotype: What it binds is unknown.

MiXCR was run by TCRdb on the RT-PCR reads, yielding one entry per CDR3 protein. The sample lists over 800,000 distinct CDR3 sequences; less than 25% were seen once. The clonotype comes from a man in his fifties or sixties who received an inactivated influenza vaccine. The rearrangement uses TRBV18 and TRBJ2-2; 8 bases fit TRBD2. The sequencing used PBMCs from blood, collected 4 to 6 days after vaccination. CDR3 coding DNA: TGTGCCAGCTCCCGCCAAGTTATAGCGGGACCGAACACCGGGGAGCTGTTTTTT. Encoded protein: CASSRQVIAGPNTGELFF.